This T cell receptor (beta chain) was identified in a study of beta chain features in type 1 diabetes. Looking at the study overall: Analysis included roughly 100 million sorted cells drawn from all samples.

On this clone itself: Its antigen is not known.

Study-wide points: High TCR expression in some cells could lead to their over-representation in cDNA sequencing. Among patients, naive, central memory and Treg TCRB repertoires appeared more similar than among healthy donors.

Cells sorted by CD45RO/CCR7/CD25/CD127/CD95/CD27 comprised CD4+ naive, central memory, regulatory and stem cell-like memory cells. This CDR3 is 15 amino acids long. V was trimmed by 4 bases and J by 3 bases, leaving 16 bases between them. CDR1 and CDR2 (germline): SGHTA, FQGNSA. Expressed TCRB transcripts were sequenced because the isolated RNA had all been reverse transcribed beforehand. Here immunoSEQ multiplex PCR was the method, and the copy in TCRdb shows in-frame clones only, minus some. The sample lists under 500,000 clones, about 30% occurring once. The material sequenced was naive CD4+ T cells from blood. V gene TRBV7-2 combines with J gene TRBJ2-7, with D perhaps matching TRBD1 (5 bases). The sequence was collected from a man between 18 and 35 years old in good health. The CDR3: CASSSQSDSFYEQYF. The CDR3 coding sequence is TGTGCCAGCAGCTCTCAGTCCGACAGCTTCTACGAGCAGTACTTC.